The clone carrying this T cell receptor beta chain occurred a few times. This entry is derived from a study of blood T cells in healthy people across ages. V dropped 8 bases and J dropped 8 bases, with 9 bases sitting between them. This CDR3 comprises 11 residues. Germline assignment: CDR1 SGHVS and CDR2 FQNEAQ. Primed by a sample-barcoded 5' primer and a J-beta primer mix, a second PCR proceeded for about 6 to 11 cycles. TCRdb reprocessed the 5' RACE reads via MiXCR and lists one record per CDR3 protein. The sample contains more than 900,000 distinct CDR3 sequences, roughly 24% of which appear only once. These sequences were also reported in another study, on T cells of mothers and their children.

This clonotype was sampled from a girl aged 2-10 years in good health. V gene TRBV7-8 combines with J gene TRBJ1-4; no clear D gene. Sequences were obtained from blood. The CDR3 bases are TGTGCCAGCGGGGTAGACGAAAAACTGTTTTTT. This codes for CASGVDEKLFF.